A single sample is the source of the 28 T cell receptor beta chains below, sequenced in a study of blood T cells in healthy people across ages. Primed by a sample-barcoded 5' primer and a J-beta primer mix, a second PCR proceeded for 7 to 11 cycles. MiXCR, applied by TCRdb to the 5' RACE reads, yields one record per CDR3 protein. The data contain around 1,500,000 distinct CDR3 sequences, about 40% of them singletons. The sample consisted of blood. These receptor sequences come from a woman in her late teens or twenties in good health.

Many counts were recorded for this clonotype. V and J are TRBV6-6 and TRBJ2-7; the D gene is possibly TRBD1 (5 bases). The CDR3 is 15 amino acids. Germline V gene data show CDR1 as MNHNY and CDR2 as SVGAGI (reference sequence). V dropped 2 bases and J dropped 4 bases, with 15 bases sitting between them. Here the CDR3 reads CASSYPAGQVYEQYF. The CDR3 DNA sequence: TGTGCCAGCAGTTACCCTGCAGGGCAAGTTTACGAGCAGTACTTC.

This clonotype was detected ten times or more. This chain joins TRBV27 and TRBJ2-7; no definite D call. Trimming took off 5 bases at V and 0 bases at J, with 14 bases between the two ends. Germline values: CDR1 MNHEY, CDR2 SMNVEV (reference sequence). The CDR3 is made up of 15 amino acids. CDR3 region: CASSPKTVSSYEQYF. DNA of the CDR3: TGTGCCAGCAGTCCCAAGACTGTTAGCTCCTACGAGCAGTACTTC.

The chain combines TRBV10-3 with TRBJ2-5; 9 bases match TRBD1. The CDR3 has 14 amino acids. V was clipped by 4 bases and J by 7 bases; unmatched bases: 7. Germline loops: CDR1 ENHRY, CDR2 SYGVKD. The CDR3 is CAISGTGDGRTQYF. In DNA form, the CDR3 reads TGTGCCATCAGTGGGACAGGGGACGGCAGGACCCAGTACTTC.

The chain employs TRBV29-1 and TRBJ1-2, with D tentatively TRBD1 (6 bases). Trimming cost V 5 bases and J 8 bases, with 15 bases left between them. The length of the CDR3 is 12 residues. Germline values: CDR1 SQVTM, CDR2 ANQGSEA. CDR3 nucleotide sequence: TGCAGCGTTACAGGGTTACGTCAAGGCTACACCTTC. This sequence encodes CSVTGLRQGYTF.

There are a few counts of this clonotype. The V gene is TRBV7-8, the J gene TRBJ2-7, with D possibly being TRBD1 or TRBD2 (5 bases each). V was trimmed by 2 bases and J by 1 base, leaving 12 bases between them. This CDR3 is built from 15 residues. CDR1 is SGHVS and CDR2 is FQNEAQ in the germline V gene. CDR3 region: CASSLRDQTSYEQYF. The CDR3 DNA follows: TGTGCCAGCAGCTTACGGGACCAGACATCCTACGAGCAGTACTTC.

This clonotype was detected ten times or more. This chain joins TRBV13 and TRBJ2-5; D unclear. The germline V gene has CDR1 PRHDT and CDR2 FYEKMQ (reference sequence). CDR3 length: 13 amino acids. Trimming took 1 base from V and 2 from J, leaving 5 bases between them. CDR3 loop: CASSLAVQETQYF. Written as DNA, the CDR3 is TGTGCCAGCAGCTTAGCGGTTCAAGAGACCCAGTACTTC.

The gene calls are TRBV12-3 or TRBV12-4 and TRBJ2-7; the match to TRBD2 covers 7 bases. Trimming took 2 bases from V and 3 from J; bases not matched to a gene: 7. This CDR3 is 15 amino acids long. CDR3 loop: CASSLSAGRGYEQYF. The DNA of the CDR3 is TGTGCCAGCAGTTTATCCGCAGGGAGGGGCTACGAGCAGTACTTC.

This clonotype showed up many times. The CDR3 here is CASSSGLAGDEQFF. The CDR3 region has the DNA TGTGCCAGCAGCTCGGGACTAGCGGGAGATGAGCAGTTCTTC. The rearrangement joins TRBV7-9 to TRBJ2-1; 14 nucleotides line up with TRBD2. V shed 4 bases, J shed 8 bases, and the junction held 1 base outside the gene matches. The CDR3 is 14 residues long. The germline V gene encodes CDR1 SEHNR and CDR2 FQNEAQ (reference sequence).

This clonotype was seen a few times. V is TRBV12-3 or TRBV12-4 and J is TRBJ1-4; 9 nucleotides align to TRBD1. Losses at the gene ends were 8 bases for V and 4 bases for J; bases not matched to a gene: 11. The CDR3 length is 16 residues. The CDR3 loop is CASGGTGFVGNEKLFF. DNA of the CDR3: TGTGCCAGCGGGGGGACAGGGTTTGTCGGTAATGAAAAACTGTTTTTT.

J is TRBJ2-1 and V is TRBV11-2, with 8 bases identical to TRBD2. V dropped 3 bases and J dropped 3; count of bases not matched to a gene: 7. CDR1 and CDR2 from the germline V gene are SGHAT and FQNNGV. The CDR3 covers 16 residues. The CDR3 DNA is TGTGCCAGCAGCTTTTCTACTAGCGGAGACTACAATGAGCAGTTCTTC. Translated: CASSFSTSGDYNEQFF.

V usage is TRBV3-1 and J usage is TRBJ2-1, with 7 bases aligning to TRBD2. Per germline, CDR1 LGHDT and CDR2 YNNKEL (reference sequence). The V and J ends lost 5 bases and 4 bases, in that order; junction bases with no gene match: 11. The CDR3 contains 16 residues. The CDR3 loop reads CASSGGGSGSYNEQFF. CDR3 sequence (DNA): TGTGCCAGCAGCGGTGGTGGTAGCGGGTCGTACAATGAGCAGTTCTTC.

This clonotype was seen ten or more times. The chain combines TRBV3-1 with TRBJ2-1; a weak D match, TRBD2 (5 bases). The germline gives CDR1 LGHDT, CDR2 YNNKEL (reference sequence). V was pared by 0 bases and J by 9 bases, with 18 bases between. This CDR3 has 16 residues. The CDR3 here is CASSQESQRHTSEQFF. CDR3 coding DNA: TGTGCCAGCAGCCAAGAGAGCCAGCGGCATACTTCTGAGCAGTTCTTC.

This clonotype was seen a few times. CDR3 sequence: CASSSLTSGGGTDTQYF. Here the CDR3 DNA reads TGTGCCAGCAGCTCTCTGACTAGCGGGGGGGGCACAGATACGCAGTATTTT. The V call is TRBV2, the J call TRBJ2-3; TRBD2 matches 14 bases. The ends lost 6 bases at V and 1 base at J; junction bases unmatched: 6. This CDR3 is built from 17 residues. Germline CDR1 reads SNHLY; CDR2 reads FYNNEI.

This chain joins TRBV27 and TRBJ2-1; TRBD2 might be the D (6 bases). The germline V and J ends were trimmed by 3 bases and 1 base, with 13 bases remaining between them. CDR3 length: 16 residues. The germline V gene has CDR1 MNHEY and CDR2 SMNVEV (reference sequence). The CDR3: CASSLSPGESYNEQFF. CDR3 nucleotide sequence: TGTGCCAGCAGTTTGTCCCCGGGAGAGTCCTACAATGAGCAGTTCTTC.

This sequence joins TRBV18 and TRBJ2-7; tentatively, D is TRBD1 (7 bases). Germline CDR1 is KGHSH and CDR2 is LQKENI. Trimming shortened V by 2 bases and J by 2 bases, and 13 bases separated the two germline ends. The CDR3 consists of 15 residues. The CDR3 nucleotides are TGTGCCAGCTCACCATCAGGGGGGATGACCTACGAGCAGTACTTC. Translating it yields CASSPSGGMTYEQYF.

This clonotype appeared many times. The chain employs TRBV6-6 and TRBJ2-7, with 8 bases aligning to TRBD2. J was trimmed by 2 bases and V by 0 bases; bases with no gene match: 6. The CDR3 length is 16 residues. Germline V CDR1 and CDR2: MNHNY, SVGAGI (reference sequence). The CDR3 DNA is TGTGCCAGCAGTTACTCGAGTAGCGGGGCGACCTACGAGCAGTACTTC. Translated: CASSYSSSGATYEQYF.

This clonotype was seen many times. The CDR3 DNA reads TGCGCCAGCAGCCAAGTCGGGACTAACAATGAGCAGTTCTTC. This translates into CASSQVGTNNEQFF. The J gene is TRBJ2-1, the V gene TRBV4-1; 7 bases match TRBD2. Germline V gene sequence: CDR1 MGHRA, CDR2 YSYEKL. With 1 base clipped from V and 5 bases from J, the junction kept 2 bases outside the gene matches. The length of the CDR3 is 14 residues.

This clonotype has more than one count but fewer than ten. V and J are TRBV9 and TRBJ1-2, with 9 bases identical to TRBD1. The length of the CDR3 is 17 residues. With 0 bases clipped from V and 7 bases from J, the junction kept 13 bases outside the gene matches. Germline assignment: CDR1 SGDLS and CDR2 YYNGEE. CDR3 protein: CASSVDTGGASRGGYTF. DNA for the CDR3: TGTGCCAGCAGCGTAGATACAGGGGGCGCCTCGCGAGGTGGCTACACCTTC.

The chain employs TRBV20-1 and TRBJ2-5; no definite D call. The J call may be faulty, since TRBJ2-7 better matches the DNA end. The germline V gene encodes CDR1 DFQATT and CDR2 SNEGSKA (reference sequence). CDR3 length equals 12 residues. The CDR3 protein is CSARLYPYEQYF. The CDR3, as DNA: TGCAGTGCTAGACTGTATCCCTACGAGCAGTACTTC.

This clonotype has a handful of counts. This sequence joins TRBV12-3 or TRBV12-4 and TRBJ2-1; the D is unclear. This CDR3 spans 12 amino acids. V was trimmed by 7 bases and J by 9 bases, leaving 13 bases between them. This CDR3 is CASTNTVGEQFF. The CDR3 nucleotides are TGTGCCAGCACTAATACAGTGGGTGAGCAGTTCTTC.

The chain joins TRBV12-3 or TRBV12-4 to TRBJ2-7; 9 nucleotides align to TRBD1. This CDR3 has 14 amino acids. J gave up 9 bases and V 3 bases, and 9 bases lay outside the gene matches. The CDR3 DNA follows: TGTGCCAGCAGTTTGGAGACAGGGGGAATGAGGCAGTACTTC. Protein: CASSLETGGMRQYF.

The chain employs TRBV6-5 and TRBJ2-5; 7 positions agree with TRBD1. The J call may be wrong; the DNA end is better matched by TRBJ2-7. The CDR3 is 13 amino acids. Germline V gives CDR1 MNHEY, CDR2 SVGAGI. The CDR3 spells CASKTGVGYEQYF. CDR3 nucleotides: TGTGCCAGCAAAACAGGGGTAGGCTACGAGCAGTACTTC.

This chain connects TRBV20-1 to TRBJ1-4; D ambiguous. CDR3 length equals 17 residues. Trimming left V 0 bases short and J 0 bases short, with 14 bases between. Germline CDR1 reads DFQATT; CDR2 reads SNEGSKA (reference sequence). CDR3 DNA sequence: TGCAGTGCTAGAGAGGTACAGAAGTCCTCAACTAATGAAAAACTGTTTTTT. This gives the protein CSAREVQKSSTNEKLFF.

The chain employs TRBV4-2 and TRBJ2-7; TRBD1 aligns across 7 bases. The germline V gene encodes CDR1 LGHNA and CDR2 YNFKEQ. V lost 1 base, J lost 2 bases, and 5 bases stayed unmatched. This CDR3 is built from 15 residues. For the CDR3, the DNA is TGTGCCAGCAGCCAAGGATCGGGACAGACCTACGAGCAGTACTTC. Its translation is CASSQGSGQTYEQYF.

The chain is built from TRBV20-1 and TRBJ1-2, with D possibly being TRBD1 (6 bases). The CDR3 spans 13 residues. Deletions cut 1 base from V and 4 bases from J, with 10 bases between. CDR1 DFQATT and CDR2 SNEGSKA come from the germline V gene (reference sequence). DNA of the CDR3: TGCAGTGCTAGAGTTCGGACAGCCTATGGCTACACCTTC. This codes for CSARVRTAYGYTF.

This clonotype was detected only a few times. The genes are TRBV24-1 and TRBJ2-1; no firm D call. Germline CDR1 reads KGHDR; CDR2 reads SFDVKD. Trimming stripped 3 bases from V and 0 bases from J, with 11 bases between. This CDR3 has 16 amino acids. This chain's CDR3 is CATSDGNPSSYNEQFF. DNA for the CDR3: TGTGCCACCAGTGATGGCAACCCGAGCTCCTACAATGAGCAGTTCTTC.

The rearrangement uses TRBV4-1 and TRBJ2-6; D is unresolved. This CDR3 has 17 amino acids. Trimming took 6 bases from V and 3 from J, leaving 18 bases between them. In germline, CDR1 is MGHRA, CDR2 YSYEKL. CDR3 nucleotide sequence: TGCGCCAGCAGTCAACTTCAGAGAGTAGGTGGGGCCAACGTCCTGACTTTC. Translation gives CASSQLQRVGGANVLTF.

This clonotype was observed a handful of times. V gene TRBV9 combines with J gene TRBJ2-1; possible D gene TRBD1, 5 bases. V lost 1 base and J lost 9, with 8 bases in between. The CDR3 contains 12 residues. Germline-derived CDR1 and CDR2 are SGDLS and YYNGEE. CDR3 residues: CASSVTGGEQFF. The CDR3 coding sequence is TGTGCCAGCAGCGTAACAGGCGGTGAGCAGTTCTTC.